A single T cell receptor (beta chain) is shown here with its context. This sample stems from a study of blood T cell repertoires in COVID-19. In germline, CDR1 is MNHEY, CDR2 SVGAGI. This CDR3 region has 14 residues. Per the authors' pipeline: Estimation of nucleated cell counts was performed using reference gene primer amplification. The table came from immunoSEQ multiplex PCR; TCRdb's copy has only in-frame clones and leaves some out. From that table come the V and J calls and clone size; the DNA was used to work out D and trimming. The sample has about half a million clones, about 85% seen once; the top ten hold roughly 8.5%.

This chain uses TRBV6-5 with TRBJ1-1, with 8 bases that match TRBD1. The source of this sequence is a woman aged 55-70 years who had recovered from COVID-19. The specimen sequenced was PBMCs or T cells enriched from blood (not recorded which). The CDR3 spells CGSALDRGNTEAFF. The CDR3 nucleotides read TGTGGATCAGCTTTAGACAGGGGGAACACTGAAGCTTTCTTT.